These T cell receptor beta chains were read from a single sample in a study of TIL therapy for anti-PD-1-resistant metastatic lung cancer. Here immunoSEQ multiplex PCR was the method, and the copy in TCRdb shows in-frame clones only, minus some. The table has tens of thousands of clones, roughly 85% seen once. Sequences were derived from blood, sampled at baseline. All receptors derive from a person aged 25 to 79 with non-small cell lung cancer. The CDR3 runs from the conserved cysteine through the conserved F or W. A D gene is named only where the DNA matches it firmly. Only some rows state a clone size, as once, few, many or a class for expanded clones.

D gene	V gene	clone size	J gene	CDR3 DNA	CDR3 protein
NA	TRBV11-2	NA	TRBJ1-6	TGTGCCAGCAGCCCCTGGCAGGGCGGTAATTCACCCCTCCACTTT	CASSPWQGGNSPLHF
NA	TRBV29-1	NA	TRBJ1-1	TGCAGCGTTGCCAGATTACCGACTGAAGCTTTCTTT	CSVARLPTEAFF
NA	TRBV15	NA	TRBJ1-2	TGTGCCACCAGCAGAGACGCCGCTTATGGCTACACCTTC	CATSRDAAYGYTF
NA	TRBV10-1	NA	TRBJ2-1	TGCGCCAGCAGTGACACCTACAATGAGCAGTTCTTC	CASSDTYNEQFF
NA	TRBV6-5	few	TRBJ1-5	TGTGCCAGCAGTTACAGCAGACAGGCGAGCAATCAGCCCCAGCATTTT	CASSYSRQASNQPQHF
NA	TRBV30	NA	TRBJ1-3	TGTGCCTGGAGTGTGACGGTCTCTGGAAACACCATATATTTT	CAWSVTVSGNTIYF
NA	TRBV13	NA	TRBJ2-3	TGTGCCAGCAGCTTAACAGGTTACACAGATACGCAGTATTTT	CASSLTGYTDTQYF
TRBD1	TRBV14	NA	TRBJ2-7	TGTGCCAGCAGCCCATTCCGACGCGGTCATCCGGACAGGCACCCTCTATCCTACGAGCAGTACTTC	CASSPFRRGHPDRHPLSYEQYF
TRBD1	TRBV19	once	TRBJ2-4	TGTGCCAGTAGTATGTCCAACAGGGGAGCCAAAAACATTCAGTACTTC	CASSMSNRGAKNIQYF
NA	TRBV11-2	NA	TRBJ2-1	TGTGCCAGCAGCACGAGTGCGGGGATGTTCTACAATGAGCAGTTCTTC	CASSTSAGMFYNEQFF
NA	TRBV21-1	NA	TRBJ2-7	TGTGCCAGCAGCAAAAAAACGTGGACTTTACGCTACGAGCAGTACTTC	CASSKKTWTLRYEQYF
TRBD2	TRBV28	NA	TRBJ2-2	TGTGCCAGCTTTGAAGCGGGAGGTCACGCCGGGGAGCTGTTTTTT	CASFEAGGHAGELFF
TRBD1	TRBV30	NA	TRBJ1-5	TGTGCCTGGGGTGGAGGGACAGGGGTTAATAGCAATCAGCCCCAGCATTTT	CAWGGGTGVNSNQPQHF
NA	TRBV7-9	NA	TRBJ1-4	TGTGCCAGCAGCTTAGCGGGAGCAGCGTTTTTT	CASSLAGAAFF
NA	TRBV5-4	NA	TRBJ1-2	TGTGCCAGCAGCTTGGGAGGCGGAGTCTATGGCTACACCTTC	CASSLGGGVYGYTF
NA	TRBV5-1	NA	TRBJ2-3	TGCGCCAGCAGGACTAGCACAGATACGCAGTATTTT	CASRTSTDTQYF
TRBD1	TRBV2	few	TRBJ2-2	TGTGCCAGCAGAGCGGGTCCGGGACAGGGGAGCACCGGGGAGCTGTTTTTT	CASRAGPGQGSTGELFF
TRBD2	TRBV3-1/TRBV3-2	NA	TRBJ2-4	TGTGCCAGCAGCCAAGCGGGGAGCCAATCTAGCGGGAGGAACATTCAGTACTTC	CASSQAGSQSSGRNIQYF
NA	TRBV20-1	once	TRBJ2-5	TGCAGTGCCCGAACAGAAGAGACCCAGTACTTC	CSARTEETQYF
TRBD2	TRBV5-1	NA	TRBJ2-3	TGCGCCAGCAGCAAGGGACTAGCGGGAGGTGCGAATACGCAGTATTTT	CASSKGLAGGANTQYF
NA	TRBV12-3/TRBV12-4	NA	TRBJ2-5	TGTGCCAGCACCCATCAGGGGCAAGAGACCCAGTACTTC	CASTHQGQETQYF
NA	TRBV18	NA	TRBJ2-3	TGTGCCAGCTCACAATCCGGGACCGACACAGATACGCAGTATTTT	CASSQSGTDTDTQYF
NA	TRBV25-1	NA	TRBJ1-2	TGTGCCAGCAGTGGAGACAACTATGGCTACACCTTC	CASSGDNYGYTF
TRBD2	TRBV20-1	NA	TRBJ2-7	TGCAGTGCTAGAACGGGGGGCGAGCAGTACTTC	CSARTGGEQYF
NA	TRBV27	once	TRBJ2-1	TGTGCCAGCAGTTTAGGTGGAGTTGAGCAGTTCTTC	CASSLGGVEQFF
TRBD2	TRBV7-2	NA	TRBJ2-7	TGTGCCAGCAGCTTCCGGACTAGCGGCCTCTACGAGCAGTACTTC	CASSFRTSGLYEQYF
TRBD1	TRBV27	NA	TRBJ1-6	TGTGCCAGCAGTGACAGGGATTATTCACCCCTCCACTTT	CASSDRDYSPLHF
TRBD1	TRBV7-9	few	TRBJ2-3	TGTGCCAGCTCCCGAGGGACAGACACAGATACGCAGTATTTT	CASSRGTDTDTQYF
NA	TRBV4-3	NA	TRBJ1-6	TGCGCCAGCAGCCAGGACAGCTCGTCGGCCGACCCGTATAATTCACCCCTCCACTTT	CASSQDSSSADPYNSPLHF
NA	TRBV28	NA	TRBJ2-7	TGTGCCAGCAGTGCCCTCCCAGGTCGCTACGAGCAGTACTTC	CASSALPGRYEQYF
TRBD1	TRBV24-1	NA	TRBJ1-2	TGTGCCACCAGTGCCGCCCATACAGGGGAGCGTGATGGCTACACCTTC	CATSAAHTGERDGYTF
TRBD2	TRBV7-9	once	TRBJ2-7	TGTGCCAGCAGCTTAGGGGGGGGTAACCCCTACGAGCAGTACTTC	CASSLGGGNPYEQYF
NA	TRBV5-6	NA	TRBJ1-5	TGTGCCAGCAGCGGAGGACGGGATCAGCCCCAGCATTTT	CASSGGRDQPQHF
TRBD2	TRBV24-1	once	TRBJ2-1	TGTGCCACCAGTGATCCGGGACTAGCCTACAATGAGCAGTTCTTC	CATSDPGLAYNEQFF
TRBD2	TRBV6-5	NA	TRBJ2-1	TGTGCCAGCACCAGGGAACTAGCGGGGAATGAGCAGTTCTTC	CASTRELAGNEQFF
NA	TRBV27	NA	TRBJ2-7	TGTGCCAGCAGTTTGTATGCTAGTGGGAGGCCCTACGAGCAGTACTTC	CASSLYASGRPYEQYF
NA	TRBV6-2/TRBV6-3	NA	TRBJ1-6	TGTGCCAGCAGTTTACCGGGACCACGGGCCCTCCACTTT	CASSLPGPRALHF
NA	TRBV28	NA	TRBJ1-3	TGTGCCAGCATAGACAGGTCCTACGGAAACACCATATATTTT	CASIDRSYGNTIYF
TRBD1	TRBV5-4	NA	TRBJ2-1	TGTGCCAGCAGCACTGGACAGGGGGAACTTGGTGAGCAGTTCTTC	CASSTGQGELGEQFF
TRBD2	TRBV7-9	NA	TRBJ2-7	TGTGCCAGCAGCTTAGTAGCGGGATTCTACGAGCAGTACTTC	CASSLVAGFYEQYF
NA	TRBV10-3	NA	TRBJ2-7	TGTGCCATCAGTGAGGGACTGACGTACTACGAGCAGTACTTC	CAISEGLTYYEQYF
TRBD2	TRBV11-2	NA	TRBJ2-7	TGTGCCAGCAGCGACTCCCGGACTAGCGGGAGGTACGAGCAGTACTTC	CASSDSRTSGRYEQYF
NA	TRBV3-1/TRBV3-2	NA	TRBJ1-6	TGTGCCAGCTACGCGGGGTTTGCGACGAATTCACCCCTCCACTTT	CASYAGFATNSPLHF
NA	TRBV19	NA	TRBJ2-4	TGTGCCAGTAGTTCACCCGCCGGGGCCAAAAACATTCAGTACTTC	CASSSPAGAKNIQYF
TRBD1	TRBV6-1	NA	TRBJ2-7	TGTGCCAGCAGTGTTCATCGGGTTCCGGGACAGGGTCCCTACGAGCAGTACTTC	CASSVHRVPGQGPYEQYF
NA	TRBV11-2	NA	TRBJ2-2	TGTGCCAGCAGCTCCAGACCGGAACCGAACACCGGGGAGCTGTTTTTT	CASSSRPEPNTGELFF
NA	TRBV28	NA	TRBJ1-2	TGTGCCAGCAGTTTCGGTAGTTTTGGCTACACCTTC	CASSFGSFGYTF
TRBD1	TRBV6-5	NA	TRBJ2-7	TGTGCCAGCAGCCCGGAGGACAGGGGCTACGAGCAGTACTTC	CASSPEDRGYEQYF
NA	TRBV10-1	NA	TRBJ1-2	TGCGCCAGCAGTGACCAGGGTGGAAATGGCTACACCTTC	CASSDQGGNGYTF
NA	TRBV30	NA	TRBJ1-1	TGTGCCTGGAGGGGGATGGCAGAAAACACTGAAGCTTTCTTT	CAWRGMAENTEAFF
NA	TRBV28	NA	TRBJ2-1	TGTGCCAGCAGTTTAGGCCTGGGGGTATGGTACAATGAGCAGTTCTTC	CASSLGLGVWYNEQFF
NA	TRBV6-6	NA	TRBJ2-1	TGTGCCAGCAGTTATAGGGCTGACTACAATGAGCAGTTCTTC	CASSYRADYNEQFF
TRBD1	TRBV7-8	NA	TRBJ2-6	TGTGCCAGCAGCACCTACAGGGGGGTGGGGGCCAACGTCCTGACTTTC	CASSTYRGVGANVLTF
NA	TRBV9	NA	TRBJ1-2	TGTGCCAGCAGCGTAGCCGGGACCACCGGCTCAGTTAACTATGGCTACACCTTC	CASSVAGTTGSVNYGYTF
NA	TRBV7-2	NA	TRBJ2-7	TGTGCCAGCAGCTTAGGCAGAAACTACGAGCAGTACTTC	CASSLGRNYEQYF
NA	TRBV6-2/TRBV6-3	NA	TRBJ2-3	TGTGCCAGCAGCCGCGGAAGCACAGATACGCAGTATTTT	CASSRGSTDTQYF